This T cell receptor (beta chain) was sequenced during a study of blood T cells in healthy people across ages. For the second PCR, which ran for roughly 6 to 11 cycles, a sample-barcoded 5' primer and a J-beta primer mix were used. Each sample provided no less than 2.5 million CDR3-containing paired-end reads. TCRdb ran MiXCR on the 5' RACE reads and lists one entry per CDR3 protein. This sample has approximately 800,000 distinct CDR3 sequences; over 45% occur once, and the top ten carry 20% to 25%. In germline, CDR1 is SEHNR, CDR2 FQNEAQ (reference sequence). The CDR3 sequence is 16 residues long. V dropped 5 bases and J dropped 7 bases, with 23 bases sitting between them.

The source material was blood. The receptor comes from a young man in good health. The chain uses TRBV7-9 and TRBJ1-2, with D perhaps matching TRBD1 (5 bases). The CDR3 coding sequence is TGTGCCAGCAGCGAGGGGACCGTACCATTTCGGCGTGGCTACACCTTC. Its protein product is CASSEGTVPFRRGYTF.